These 20 T cell receptor beta chains originate from one sample sequenced in a study of vaccination effects on CD4 cells after COVID-19. CD4+ T cells specific for antigen were expanded with viral peptide pools by the ViraFEST assay before sequencing. Isolating CD4+ T cells followed approximately 10 days of culture. The repertoire was sequenced with immunoSEQ multiplex PCR; TCRdb's copy has only in-frame clones and lacks some. The sample records more than 50,000 clones, roughly four fifths being singletons. The antigens for these receptors are not known. The sequences come from CD4+ T cells from PBMCs cultured with HCoV-229E spike peptides, collected before COVID-19 vaccination. These receptor sequences come from a human donor who received a COVID-19 vaccine.

J is TRBJ2-7 and V is TRBV5-5; D not resolved. With 5 bases removed from V and 1 base from J, the gap between germline ends came to 19 bases. Germline V gives CDR1 SGHKS, CDR2 YYEKEE (reference sequence). This CDR3 has 16 amino acids. Here the CDR3 reads CASSYLGQAWSYEQYV. The CDR3 coding sequence is TGTGCCAGCAGTTATTTAGGGCAGGCGTGGTCCTACGAGCAGTACGTC.

The rearrangement uses TRBV5-1 and TRBJ2-1; TRBD2 matches at 7 bases. J was trimmed by 4 bases and V by 0 bases; bases with no gene match: 4. Looked up from germline, CDR1 is SGHRS and CDR2 is YFSETQ. The CDR3 loop spans 15 amino acids. The CDR3 reads CASSLVAGEYNEQFF. CDR3 nucleotide sequence: TGCGCCAGCAGCTTGGTTGCGGGGGAATACAATGAGCAGTTCTTC.

The CDR3 coding sequence is TGTGCCTGGAGTGTGACAGACGGGCCCATATATTTT. Its translation: CAWSVTDGPIYF. V and J are TRBV30 and TRBJ1-3; D is possibly TRBD1 (5 bases). V was cut by 0 bases and J by 11 bases, with 11 bases left in between. This CDR3 spans 12 amino acids. CDR1 is GTSNPN, CDR2 SVGIG, per germline (reference sequence).

The chain recombines TRBV28 with TRBJ2-3; 8 bases agree with TRBD2. Germline CDR1 MDHEN, CDR2 SYDVKM. J was trimmed by 2 bases and V by 7 bases; bases with no gene match: 5. CDR3 length equals 14 residues. CDR3: CASKRGSLTDTQYF. CDR3 in DNA: TGTGCCAGCAAGCGGGGGTCCCTCACAGATACGCAGTATTTT.

The chain is built from TRBV23-1 and TRBJ1-6; D is perhaps TRBD1 (5 bases). TRBV23-1 is treated as an ORF (open reading frame) with a function not yet certain. The CDR3 loop spans 17 amino acids. Between the trimmed V and J ends, which lost 0 bases and 2 bases, there was a span of 11 bases. The CDR3 protein is CASSQSRGGPYNSPLHF. As DNA, the CDR3 is TGCGCCAGCAGTCAATCAAGGGGCGGACCCTATAATTCACCCCTCCACTTT.

This sequence joins TRBV5-4 and TRBJ2-3; 9 nucleotides align to TRBD1. Germline values: CDR1 SGHNT, CDR2 YYREEE (reference sequence). CDR3 size: 16 residues. Germline trimming cut 4 bases from V and 3 bases from J; bases unmatched to any gene: 9. The CDR3: CASSVGQGMRTDTQYF. CDR3 bases: TGTGCCAGCAGCGTCGGACAGGGGATGAGAACAGATACGCAGTATTTT.

This chain joins TRBV12-3 or TRBV12-4 and TRBJ1-5; D ambiguous. The ends were cut back, 7 bases at V and 3 bases at J, with 7 bases in the middle. The CDR3 covers 12 residues. The CDR3, as DNA: TGTGCCAGCACCAAGTACAATCAGCCCCAGCATTTT. Translation: CASTKYNQPQHF.

The rearrangement joins TRBV24-1 to TRBJ1-5; D remains unclear. This CDR3 contains 17 residues. Deletions cut 4 bases from V and 3 bases from J, with 18 bases between. Per the germline V gene, CDR1 is KGHDR and CDR2 is SFDVKD. CDR3 sequence (DNA): TGTGCCACCAGTGACCGACCGACCGACCACCTCAATCAGCCCCAGCATTTT. Its translation: CATSDRPTDHLNQPQHF.

V usage is TRBV7-9 and J usage is TRBJ2-2, with a possible D match to TRBD2 (6 bases). The CDR3 is 14 amino acids. From germline, CDR1 is SEHNR and CDR2 FQNEAQ (reference sequence). V was shortened by 5 bases and J by 0 bases, with 7 bases between the two germline ends. The CDR3 nucleotides read TGTGCCAGCAGCCCTAGCGCGAACACCGGGGAGCTGTTTTTT. Protein: CASSPSANTGELFF.

CDR3 nucleotide sequence: TGCGCCAGCAGGGCGGGGACAGGGGGCGACGAGCAGTACGTC. Translated: CASRAGTGGDEQYV. This chain connects TRBV10-2 to TRBJ2-7, with TRBD1 identical over 12 bases. Germline trimming cut 6 bases from V and 5 bases from J; bases unmatched to any gene: 5. The length of the CDR3 is 14 residues. Germline CDR1 reads WSHSY; CDR2 reads SAAADI.

On this clone: One junction end does not reproduce the germline sequence, and a read error may be involved. The chain recombines TRBV12-3 or TRBV12-4 with TRBJ2-1, with 7 bases identical to TRBD1. The CDR3 is 11 residues long. The CDR3 is CASSTDRATLF. Written as DNA, the CDR3 is TGTGCCAGCAGTACTGACAGGGCTACCCTCTTC.

The chain recombines TRBV5-1 with TRBJ2-2, with 7 positions matching TRBD1. The CDR3 loop spans 17 amino acids. From germline, CDR1 is SGHRS and CDR2 YFSETQ. After removal of 0 bases from V and 0 bases from J, the junction contained 5 bases not matched to a gene. CDR3 amino acids: CASSLGAGGTNTGELFF. CDR3 DNA sequence: TGCGCCAGCAGCTTGGGCGCAGGGGGAACGAACACCGGGGAGCTGTTTTTT.

The chain combines TRBV2 with TRBJ2-3; the match to TRBD1 covers 7 bases. CDR3 length: 14 amino acids. Germline values: CDR1 SNHLY, CDR2 FYNNEI. V lost 6 bases, J lost 1 base, and 4 bases stayed unmatched. The CDR3 nucleotides are TGTGCCAGCAGGACCGGGACAGGCACAGATACGCAGTATTTT. It encodes CASRTGTGTDTQYF.

This clone was seen a few times. The chain carries TRBV2 and TRBJ2-2; 10 bases agree with TRBD1. Per the germline V gene, CDR1 is SNHLY and CDR2 is FYNNEI. The V segment lost 7 bases and the J segment 6 bases; nucleotides outside the gene matches: 2. The CDR3 runs to 13 residues. The CDR3 loop is CASNGQGAGELFF. Written as DNA, the CDR3 is TGTGCCAGCAATGGACAGGGGGCCGGGGAGCTGTTTTTT.

This clone was recorded a few times. The rearrangement uses TRBV5-8 and TRBJ2-3; D uncertain. From germline, CDR1 is SGHTS and CDR2 YDEGEE. The CDR3 length is 16 residues. The ends were cut back, 7 bases at V and 0 bases at J, with 18 bases in the middle. CDR3 in amino acids: CASPFPPGISTDTQYF. CDR3 bases: TGTGCCAGCCCCTTTCCCCCGGGTATAAGCACAGATACGCAGTATTTT.

This clone was recorded once. The chain links TRBV6-2 or TRBV6-3 to TRBJ1-5; D is unresolved. CDR3 length: 12 amino acids. The ends were cut back, 6 bases at V and 5 bases at J, with 8 bases in the middle. Per the germline V gene, CDR1 is MNHEY and CDR2 is SVGEGT. CDR3 sequence: CASSGTDQPQHF. CDR3 DNA sequence: TGTGCCAGCAGCGGAACAGATCAGCCCCAGCATTTT.

This clone occurred a few times. The chain recombines TRBV5-4 with TRBJ2-7; tentative D call: TRBD2 (5 bases). Trimming left V 0 bases short and J 6 bases short, with 7 bases between. The V gene's germline CDR1 is SGHNT and CDR2 YYREEE (reference sequence). The CDR3 contains 12 residues. CDR3 sequence (DNA): TGTGCCAGCAGCTTGGAGAGGGCCGAGCAGTACGTC. Protein: CASSLERAEQYV.

The chain joins TRBV5-1 to TRBJ1-1; D ambiguous. The CDR3 is made up of 14 amino acids. V was pared by 2 bases and J by 5 bases, with 13 bases between. CDR1 is SGHRS and CDR2 is YFSETQ in the germline V gene. CDR3 nucleotides: TGCGCCAGCAGCTTATATGATACGGAAACTGAAGCTTTCTTT. The encoded protein is CASSLYDTETEAFF.

This clone came up a few times. The chain employs TRBV10-2 and TRBJ2-1; possible D gene TRBD1, 5 bases. V was pared by 5 bases and J by 6 bases, with 11 bases between. Germline V lookup: CDR1 WSHSY, CDR2 SAAADI. This CDR3 contains 13 residues. CDR3 nucleotide sequence: TGCGCCAGCAGTCCCCGACAGTTCAATGAGCAGTTCTTC. Protein sequence: CASSPRQFNEQFF.

Sample share makes this clone medium-sized. The chain carries TRBV27 and TRBJ1-5; D is uncertain. CDR1 and CDR2 (germline): MNHEY, SMNVEV (reference sequence). The length of the CDR3 is 14 residues. Trimming left V 2 bases short and J 0 bases short, with 5 bases between. CDR3 sequence (DNA): TGTGCCAGCAGTTTAGGTTATAGCAATCAGCCCCAGCATTTT. Translation gives CASSLGYSNQPQHF.